Given below is one T cell receptor beta chain in context. Its antigen is currently unknown. The data originate from a study of blood T cells in healthy people across ages. Whole-study results and caveats: Shifts in expanded clonotypes may have been confounded by donor CMV status, which was unknown.

Germline CDR1 and CDR2: SGHDT and YYEEEE. This CDR3 contains 13 residues. Deletions cut 6 bases from V and 2 bases from J, with 12 bases between. Sample-barcoded 5' priming and a J-beta primer mix drove a second PCR of roughly 6 to 12 cycles. TCRdb fed the 5' RACE reads into MiXCR, producing one record per CDR3 protein. The sample contains 1.5 million to 2 million distinct CDR3 sequences, about 50% of which appear only once. The chain has TRBV5-6 and TRBJ2-7; D is perhaps TRBD2 (6 bases). Sequences were obtained from blood. This receptor was obtained from a woman between 40 and 55 years old in good health. CDR3 DNA: TGTGCCAGCACAGGAGGGATCACCTACGAGCAGTACTTC. This codes for CASTGGITYEQYF.